This record looks at one T cell receptor (beta chain) sequence and its context. Its antigen is unidentified. The PCR contained 60 Vbeta and 13 Jbeta primers. The protocol was immunoSEQ multiplex PCR, while the TCRdb copy is restricted to in-frame clones and leaves out a portion. Here the sample table reports 200,000 to 250,000 clones. These data belong to a study of cytomegalovirus exposure and HLA in healthy donors. Findings and limits, study-wide: A likely sequencing artifact accounted for one observed cluster of highly shared sequence variants.

This CDR3 is built from 15 residues. V trimming: 2 bases; J trimming: 0 bases; junction bases outside the gene matches: 3. Germline V gene data show CDR1 as MGHRA and CDR2 as YSYEKL. This sequence was found in a woman in her twenties or thirties in good health and CMV-seropositive. V is TRBV4-1 and J is TRBJ1-1; 7 bases align to TRBD1. Sequenced: PBMCs. The CDR3 here is CASSQRDSLNTEAFF. The CDR3 nucleotides are TGCGCCAGCAGCCAACGGGACAGCTTGAACACTGAAGCTTTCTTT.